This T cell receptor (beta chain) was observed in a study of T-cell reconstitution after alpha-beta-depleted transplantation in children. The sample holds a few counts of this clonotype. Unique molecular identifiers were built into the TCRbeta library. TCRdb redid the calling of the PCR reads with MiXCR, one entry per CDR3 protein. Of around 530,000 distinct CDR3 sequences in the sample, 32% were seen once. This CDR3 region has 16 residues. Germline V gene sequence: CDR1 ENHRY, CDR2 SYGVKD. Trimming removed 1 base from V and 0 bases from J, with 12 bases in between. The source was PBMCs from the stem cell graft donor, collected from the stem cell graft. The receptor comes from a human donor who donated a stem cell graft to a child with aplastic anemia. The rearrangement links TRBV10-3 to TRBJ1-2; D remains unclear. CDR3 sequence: CAISEWAAEANYGYTF. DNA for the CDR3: TGTGCCATCAGTGAGTGGGCAGCGGAAGCTAACTATGGCTACACCTTC.